The 20 T cell receptor beta chains reported below all come from one sample, sequenced in a study of control samples from healthy donors and cancer patients (dated by TCRdb to 2019 to 2021). The library was generated by the immunoSEQ multiplex PCR assay. Entries here come from immuneACCESS through TCRdb and include only in-frame sequences with V and J called. Some clones fail to appear in such tables; in the studies checked, an unresolved V gene covers under half of the shortfall, and the cause of the remainder is unknown. Counted in this sample were 110,000 or so clones; around nine tenths of them appeared once. Approximately 15% of the sample comes from the top ten. The sequenced material came from blood. All receptors derive from a woman in her 50s in good health.

As for this clone: Other DNA variants within this sample encode the same CDR3. The J gene is TRBJ1-2, the V gene TRBV9; maybe TRBD1 (5 bases). The CDR3 length is 14 residues. V shed 4 bases and J shed 4 bases, with 14 bases lying between them. Germline values: CDR1 SGDLS, CDR2 YYNGEE. CDR3 amino acids: CASSPRDGTYGYTF. CDR3 DNA sequence: TGTGCCAGCAGCCCCAGGGACGGGACCTATGGCTACACCTTC.

V is TRBV18 and J is TRBJ2-1; a weak D match, TRBD1 (5 bases). Per germline, CDR1 KGHSH and CDR2 LQKENI. The CDR3 consists of 14 residues. Trimming took off 3 bases at V and 8 bases at J, with 14 bases between the two ends. The CDR3 DNA follows: TGTGCCAGCTCACCGGTGCAGGGCAGGGATGAGCAGTTCTTC. The encoded protein is CASSPVQGRDEQFF.

This clone was detected only once. The J gene is TRBJ2-7, the V gene TRBV7-9; no firm D call. This CDR3 spans 14 amino acids. CDR1 is SEHNR, CDR2 FQNEAQ, per germline (reference sequence). The germline V and J ends were trimmed by 3 bases and 4 bases, with 13 bases remaining between them. Written as DNA, the CDR3 is TGTGCCAGCAGCTTTGGGCAGACACCTTACGAGCAGTACGTC. Protein: CASSFGQTPYEQYV.

The chain links TRBV2 to TRBJ1-5, with D unclear. Germline V gene sequence: CDR1 SNHLY, CDR2 FYNNEI. The ends were cut back, 8 bases at V and 10 bases at J, with 18 bases in the middle. The CDR3 extends over 13 amino acids. CDR3 sequence (DNA): TGTGCCAGCCAAGCAGTCACCCCGGGTCCCCAGCATTTT. Its translation is CASQAVTPGPQHF.

The V call is TRBV6-5, the J call TRBJ2-1, with D possibly being TRBD2 (5 bases). The V end lost 6 bases, the J end lost 5 bases, and 17 bases lay between the germline ends. This CDR3 region has 15 residues. The germline V gene encodes CDR1 MNHEY and CDR2 SVGAGI. In DNA, the CDR3 is TGTGCCAGCAGATATGTGACTGGACTGAACAATGAGCAGTTCTTC. It is translated as CASRYVTGLNNEQFF.

This clone was seen only once. CDR3 DNA sequence: TGTGCCAGCAGTTACACCTTAAGTAACTATGGCTACACCTTC. It yields the protein CASSYTLSNYGYTF. J is TRBJ1-2 and V is TRBV6-5, with D unresolved. Trimming shortened V by 2 bases and J by 1 base, and 8 bases separated the two germline ends. Per the germline V gene, CDR1 is MNHEY and CDR2 is SVGAGI. The CDR3 runs to 14 residues.

This clone was detected only once. The CDR3 loop reads CASSPAKAMGETQYF. The CDR3 DNA sequence: TGTGCCAGTAGTCCGGCAAAGGCTATGGGGGAGACCCAGTACTTC. The chain employs TRBV19 and TRBJ2-5; the D is unclear. Germline loops: CDR1 LNHDA, CDR2 SQIVND (reference sequence). V gave up 5 bases and J gave up 5 bases, with 18 bases separating them. This CDR3 has 15 amino acids.

The V and J genes are TRBV29-1 and TRBJ1-1; TRBD1 might be the D (5 bases). The CDR3 spans 13 residues. Trimming shortened V by 4 bases and J by 0 bases, and 9 bases separated the two germline ends. Germline lookup yields CDR1 SQVTM and CDR2 ANQGSEA. CDR3 residues: CSVAGALNTEAFF. The CDR3 DNA is TGCAGCGTTGCCGGGGCTTTGAACACTGAAGCTTTCTTT.

V usage is TRBV5-1 and J usage is TRBJ2-1, with TRBD1 as a possible D gene (5 bases). Between the trimmed V and J ends, which lost 4 bases and 2 bases, there was a span of 10 bases. The V gene's germline CDR1 is SGHRS and CDR2 YFSETQ. The CDR3 covers 14 residues. The CDR3 DNA reads TGCGCCAGCAGCGGGCAGGGTACCTACAATGAGCAGTTCTTC. Translated, it gives CASSGQGTYNEQFF.

The V and J genes are TRBV6-5 and TRBJ1-2; D remains unclear. Germline V gene data show CDR1 as MNHEY and CDR2 as SVGAGI. V dropped 0 bases and J dropped 0 bases, with 5 bases sitting between them. The CDR3 runs 14 residues. The CDR3 spells CASSYSGANYGYTF. The CDR3 DNA follows: TGTGCCAGCAGTTACTCGGGCGCTAACTATGGCTACACCTTC.

The chain employs TRBV9 and TRBJ1-4; TRBD1 aligns across 8 bases. Per germline, CDR1 SGDLS and CDR2 YYNGEE. The CDR3 loop spans 15 amino acids. V shed 0 bases, J shed 7 bases, and the junction held 5 bases outside the gene matches. CDR3 nucleotides: TGTGCCAGCAGCGTAGGCAGGGGGCGAAGTGAAAAACTGTTTTTT. It is translated as CASSVGRGRSEKLFF.

The chain combines TRBV5-1 with TRBJ2-3; tentatively, D is TRBD1 or TRBD2 (7 bases each). Trimming removed 2 bases at V and 5 bases at J, with 18 bases between. The CDR3 has 16 residues. From germline, CDR1 is SGHRS and CDR2 YFSETQ. CDR3 bases: TGCGCCAGCAGCTTACGGTGGCAGGGGGGGAAAGATACGCAGTATTTT. Amino acid sequence: CASSLRWQGGKDTQYF.

The rearrangement links TRBV19 to TRBJ1-2; weak D call: TRBD1 (5 bases). V was clipped by 4 bases and J by 3 bases, with 15 bases between them. The germline V gene has CDR1 LNHDA and CDR2 SQIVND (reference sequence). This CDR3 contains 15 residues. The CDR3 sequence: CASSTWDLDDYGYTF. The CDR3 region has the DNA TGTGCCAGTAGTACCTGGGACCTCGACGACTATGGCTACACCTTC.

The chain couples TRBV7-9 to TRBJ2-7; the D is unclear. Deletions cut 3 bases from V and 5 bases from J, with 8 bases between. Germline V gene data show CDR1 as SEHNR and CDR2 as FQNEAQ (reference sequence). The length of the CDR3 is 12 residues. The chain's CDR3 is CASSFRLDEQYF. The CDR3 DNA sequence: TGTGCCAGCAGCTTCCGCCTCGACGAGCAGTACTTC.

This chain connects TRBV19 to TRBJ2-3; 12 bases are a match to TRBD2. The CDR3 is made up of 17 amino acids. The ends lost 5 bases at V and 4 bases at J; junction bases unmatched: 10. CDR1 is LNHDA and CDR2 is SQIVND in the germline V gene (reference sequence). The CDR3 DNA reads as TGTGCCAGTAGTCCCTGGTCTAGCGGGAGGGCCGCAGATACGCAGTATTTT. Translated, it gives CASSPWSSGRAADTQYF.

This chain uses TRBV7-9 with TRBJ1-1; possible D gene TRBD1, 6 bases. With 3 bases removed from V and 0 bases from J, the gap between germline ends came to 14 bases. The V gene's germline CDR1 is SEHNR and CDR2 FQNEAQ (reference sequence). The CDR3 extends over 16 amino acids. The CDR3 region has the DNA TGTGCCAGCAGCTTTCTTCGGGGGGCCCTGAACACTGAAGCTTTCTTT. Protein product: CASSFLRGALNTEAFF.

The J gene is TRBJ2-5, the V gene TRBV5-5; no reliable D call. The CDR3 loop spans 15 amino acids. V lost 4 bases and J 1 base, leaving 14 bases between the germline ends. The germline V gene has CDR1 SGHKS and CDR2 YYEKEE (reference sequence). CDR3: CASSPFLMPQETQYF. The DNA of the CDR3 is TGTGCCAGCAGCCCGTTCCTCATGCCCCAAGAGACCCAGTACTTC.

The gene calls are TRBV10-2 and TRBJ1-2; D gene uncertain. This CDR3 contains 15 residues. Trimming removed 4 bases from V and 4 bases from J, with 16 bases in between. The germline V gene encodes CDR1 WSHSY and CDR2 SAAADI. This CDR3 is CASSGQRTTGYGYTF. The DNA for the CDR3 is TGCGCCAGCAGTGGCCAGCGTACAACCGGCTATGGCTACACCTTC.

The V call is TRBV9, the J call TRBJ1-5; D is possibly TRBD1 (6 bases). Germline assignment: CDR1 SGDLS and CDR2 YYNGEE. This CDR3 region has 15 residues. The V gene lost 1 base and the J gene lost 9 bases, with 17 bases spanning the gap. The CDR3 reads CASSVSSGAGVPQHF. The CDR3 nucleotides are TGTGCCAGCAGCGTATCATCAGGGGCGGGCGTGCCCCAGCATTTT.

The J gene is TRBJ2-2, the V gene TRBV6-5, with D perhaps being TRBD1 or TRBD2 (7 bases each). Germline lookup yields CDR1 MNHEY and CDR2 SVGAGI. Trimming stripped 8 bases from V and 3 bases from J, with 16 bases between. The CDR3 is 15 amino acids. CDR3 residues: CASRRGGADTGELFF. The CDR3 region has the DNA TGTGCCAGCCGCAGGGGGGGGGCTGACACCGGGGAGCTGTTTTTT.